Listed below are T cell receptor beta chains from one sample, sequenced in a study of chemoradiotherapy in HPV16-positive cancers. Repertoires were generated with immunoSEQ multiplex PCR, while TCRdb's copy carries only in-frame clones and drops some. The sample lists 5,000 to 8,000 clones, around 83% seen once, with 6.2% in the top ten. Here the sequenced sample was tumor tissue, taken from a patient who underwent chemoradiotherapy. The source is a human donor with HPV-associated anogenital cancer. Each CDR3 is given with its conserved first and last residue.

>TRBV2|TRBJ2-7
CASRPTEIYEQYF
>TRBV28|TRBJ1-2
CASSPRGQGADGYTF
>TRBV5-1|TRBJ1-2
CASSLDRDYGYTF
>TRBV6-4|TRBJ2-3
CASSGTGGTDTQYF
>TRBV9|TRBJ1-2
CASSTETGGYGYTF
>TRBV29-1|TRBJ2-7
CSARDRTAYEQYF
>TRBV5-4|TRBJ1-4
CASSVQGTGEKLFF
>TRBV5-1|TRBJ2-1
CASSLEGELARNEQFF
>TRBV5-1|TRBJ2-3
CASSLVGFTDTQYF
>TRBV7-3|TRBJ1-1
CASSLRGFTEAFF
>TRBV23-1|TRBJ2-7
CASSHPTPPRNEQYF
>TRBV7-9|TRBJ1-2
CASSFLFGTSNYGYTF
>TRBV12-5|TRBJ2-2
CASGLWAGGPTGELFF
>TRBV6-1|TRBJ2-7
CASSDLVAREQYF
>TRBV7-9|TRBJ1-4
CASSLGDRRNEKLFF
>TRBV11-3|TRBJ2-2
CASSRGAGTGELFF
>TRBV6-5|TRBJ1-2
CASSYDSRPSGYTF
>TRBV7-9|TRBJ2-3
CASSSPGLKGVDTQYF
>TRBV6-1|TRBJ1-2
CASSELGAPNYGYTF
>TRBV6-5|TRBJ1-1
CASSRGLEAFF
>TRBV6-5|TRBJ2-7
CASSYSTGYEQYF
>TRBV2|TRBJ2-1
CASSLGTSPYNEQFF
>TRBV7-7|TRBJ2-3
CASSLGTSGGTDTQYF
>TRBV4-1|TRBJ1-2
CASSQGEGLNYGYTF
>TRBV27|TRBJ1-5
CASSFTGGVEPQHF
>TRBV5-5|TRBJ2-3
CASSLGGGADTQYF
>TRBV19|TRBJ1-2
CASSRDRGTYGYTF
>TRBV2|TRBJ1-2
CASSEPGQGDYTF
>TRBV27|TRBJ1-1
CASRDPGQGDTEAFF
>TRBV4-1|TRBJ1-2
CASSQDLNRVGGYTF
>TRBV12-5|TRBJ2-1
CASGLPQGGTTNEQFF
>TRBV2|TRBJ1-2
CASSLDREEGYTF
>TRBV2|TRBJ2-3
CAGPRPSGGAGTDTQYF
>TRBV25-1|TRBJ1-2
CASSERRGYGYTF
>TRBV5-6|TRBJ2-3
CASSLLGSGSADTQYF
>TRBV23-1|TRBJ1-4
CASVNILGLGNEKLFF
>TRBV20-1|TRBJ2-1
CSTGTVNEQFF
>TRBV6-5|TRBJ1-2
CASSFGANYGYTF
>TRBV15|TRBJ1-3
CATSRADTISGNTIYF
>TRBV14|TRBJ1-1
CASSFKQGTEAFF
>TRBV5-8|TRBJ1-5
CASSLQGNNQPQHF
>TRBV30|TRBJ2-7
CAWIGGYEQYF
>TRBV28|TRBJ2-7
CASSSPGQKSREQYF
>TRBV5-4|TRBJ2-3
CASSPPNRGSTDTQYF
>TRBV28|TRBJ1-5
CASLNPGAGGGNQPQHF
>TRBV5-1|TRBJ2-7
CASSFGVAYEQYF
>TRBV18|TRBJ1-6
CASSLRDRGSPLHF
>TRBV5-1|TRBJ2-7
CASSLGKVSRDEQYF
>TRBV7-2|TRBJ1-5
CASSPGQGNSQPQHF
>TRBV6-5|TRBJ2-5
CASSYSGRTPQETQYF